Following are 2 T cell receptor beta chains from one sample sequenced in a study of radiotherapy plus CTLA-4 blockade in lung cancer. Some clones are missing from TCRdb's copy, which holds only in-frame ones; the method was immunoSEQ multiplex PCR. The sample yields around 80,000 clones, around 76% seen once. Specimen: peripheral blood, collected from a patient treated with radiotherapy plus ipilimumab. The receptors were sampled from a human donor with non-small cell lung cancer whose response to radiotherapy plus ipilimumab could not be evaluated. Some clones in this sample may be carry-over from other donors' samples.

V usage is TRBV5-8 and J usage is TRBJ1-5, with 12 bases fitting TRBD1. Germline V gene lookup returns CDR1 SGHTS and CDR2 YDEGEE. This CDR3 region has 15 residues. V dropped 4 bases and J dropped 5; count of bases not matched to a gene: 4. Here the CDR3 reads CASSLRDRGHQPQHF. The CDR3 region has the DNA TGTGCCAGCAGCCTCCGGGACAGGGGGCATCAGCCCCAGCATTTT.

This clone was counted a few times. The V gene is TRBV18, the J gene TRBJ1-5, with a weak D call TRBD1 (6 bases). CDR1 and CDR2 from the germline V gene are KGHSH and LQKENI. V lost 2 bases to trimming and J lost 6 bases, with 14 bases between them. The CDR3 has 15 residues. The CDR3 DNA reads as TGTGCCAGCTCACCAGAGGCAGGGGTAACTCAGCCCCAGCATTTT. Protein sequence: CASSPEAGVTQPQHF.